A selection of T cell receptor beta chains follows, all from one sample in a study of early T cells in non-severe SARS-CoV-2 infection. In TCRdb, the 5' RACE reads were re-called with MiXCR into one record per CDR3 protein. The sample yields fewer than 100,000 distinct CDR3 sequences, about 12% seen once. Sequenced input: whole blood. The receptors derive from an adult who was a healthcare worker with PCR-confirmed SARS-CoV-2 infection or an uninfected control (not recorded which). Each CDR3 is given with its conserved first and last residue. The order of the fields is J gene, D gene, V gene, clone size, CDR3 DNA, CDR3 protein. The D gene is left open where the match is weak. Only part of the rows carry a size: once, few, many, or a class if the clone is expanded.

j_call: TRBJ1-1
d_call: TRBD1
v_call: TRBV12-3/TRBV12-4
clone_size: NA
cdr3_nt: TGTGCCAGCGTCCGACAGGGAGGGAGGAACACTGAAGCTTTCTTT
cdr3_aa: CASVRQGGRNTEAFF

j_call: TRBJ2-1
d_call: NA
v_call: TRBV20-1
clone_size: NA
cdr3_nt: TGCAGTGTTCTTCGCCAGGTTCTCTACAATGAGCAGTTCTTC
cdr3_aa: CSVLRQVLYNEQFF

j_call: TRBJ1-1
d_call: NA
v_call: TRBV28
clone_size: many
cdr3_nt: TGTGCCAGCAGTCCCACAATTTTAGACAGAAACACTGAAGCTTTCTTT
cdr3_aa: CASSPTILDRNTEAFF

j_call: TRBJ1-5
d_call: NA
v_call: TRBV6-6
clone_size: many
cdr3_nt: TGTGCCAGCAAAGATTCCCAGGATCGGCCCCAGCATTTT
cdr3_aa: CASKDSQDRPQHF

j_call: TRBJ2-3
d_call: NA
v_call: TRBV15
clone_size: many
cdr3_nt: TGTGCCACCAGTTTTCCCCTCGGAGCGCAGTATTTT
cdr3_aa: CATSFPLGAQYF

j_call: TRBJ2-7
d_call: TRBD2
v_call: TRBV9
clone_size: NA
cdr3_nt: TGTGCCAGCAGCGTAGGGATCACGGGAGGACTATACGAGCAGTACTTC
cdr3_aa: CASSVGITGGLYEQYF

j_call: TRBJ1-1
d_call: NA
v_call: TRBV6-6
clone_size: few
cdr3_nt: TGTGCCAGCAGTTACGCCGACACAAACACTGAAGCTTTCTTT
cdr3_aa: CASSYADTNTEAFF

j_call: TRBJ2-4
d_call: NA
v_call: TRBV28
clone_size: NA
cdr3_nt: TGTGCCAGCAGTTTAACCGAGAGGGACGCCAAAAACATTCAGTACTTC
cdr3_aa: CASSLTERDAKNIQYF

j_call: TRBJ2-7
d_call: TRBD1
v_call: TRBV7-8
clone_size: few
cdr3_nt: TGTGCCAGCAGCTTTAGCCCGAGGCAGGGGGCTGAGGAGCAGTACTTC
cdr3_aa: CASSFSPRQGAEEQYF

j_call: TRBJ2-1
d_call: NA
v_call: TRBV5-4
clone_size: NA
cdr3_nt: TGTGCCAGCAGCTTGGAGACTCGCAATGAGCAGTTCTTC
cdr3_aa: CASSLETRNEQFF

j_call: TRBJ1-6
d_call: TRBD1
v_call: TRBV15
clone_size: few
cdr3_nt: TGTGCCACCACAGGACAGGGGGCGTTAGGGTCACCCCTCCACTTT
cdr3_aa: CATTGQGALGSPLHF

j_call: TRBJ2-3
d_call: TRBD2
v_call: TRBV28
clone_size: few
cdr3_nt: TGTGCCAGCAGTCGGGGACTAGCGGCCAGCACAGATACGCAGTATTTT
cdr3_aa: CASSRGLAASTDTQYF

j_call: TRBJ2-1
d_call: NA
v_call: TRBV25-1
clone_size: many
cdr3_nt: TGTGCCAGCAGTGAATATGCGGGGTCCAACCTCAATGAGCAGTTCTTC
cdr3_aa: CASSEYAGSNLNEQFF

j_call: TRBJ2-7
d_call: TRBD1
v_call: TRBV19
clone_size: few
cdr3_nt: TGTGCCAGTAGCCTCACAGGGGGCATCGCCTACGAGCAGTACTTC
cdr3_aa: CASSLTGGIAYEQYF

j_call: TRBJ1-5
d_call: NA
v_call: TRBV28
clone_size: NA
cdr3_nt: TGTGCCAGCAGTTTTCCCCGGGGCGGGCAGGGCTCAAGGTTCAGCAATCAGCCCCAGCATTTT
cdr3_aa: CASSFPRGGQGSRFSNQPQHF

j_call: TRBJ2-1
d_call: TRBD2
v_call: TRBV20-1
clone_size: many
cdr3_nt: TGCAGTGCTCCTTCCTCTAGCGGGACCTACAATGAGCAGTTCTTC
cdr3_aa: CSAPSSSGTYNEQFF

j_call: TRBJ2-5
d_call: NA
v_call: TRBV14
clone_size: many
cdr3_nt: TGTGCCAGCAGCCAAGGACCGGGGGCCCAGTACTTC
cdr3_aa: CASSQGPGAQYF

j_call: TRBJ2-1
d_call: TRBD1
v_call: TRBV11-3
clone_size: many
cdr3_nt: TGTGCCAGCAGCTCGCGGACAGGGACAGGCAATGAGCAGTTCTTC
cdr3_aa: CASSSRTGTGNEQFF

j_call: TRBJ2-2
d_call: NA
v_call: TRBV10-1
clone_size: many
cdr3_nt: TGCGCCAGCAGAAGTACCGCCGGGGAGCTGTTTTTT
cdr3_aa: CASRSTAGELFF

j_call: TRBJ2-7
d_call: NA
v_call: TRBV7-2
clone_size: many
cdr3_nt: TGTGCCAGCAGCTTCCGGGAGAATGTCTACGAGCAGTACTTC
cdr3_aa: CASSFRENVYEQYF

j_call: TRBJ2-5
d_call: TRBD2
v_call: TRBV30
clone_size: many
cdr3_nt: TGTGCCTGCTCTCCGACTAGCGGGAGGGAGACCCAGTACTTC
cdr3_aa: CACSPTSGRETQYF

j_call: TRBJ1-1
d_call: TRBD1
v_call: TRBV5-1
clone_size: few
cdr3_nt: TGCGCCAGCAGCCAAACAGGGGCCACCTGGAACACTGAAGCTTTCTTT
cdr3_aa: CASSQTGATWNTEAFF

j_call: TRBJ1-5
d_call: NA
v_call: TRBV5-6
clone_size: many
cdr3_nt: TGTGCCAGCAGCTCTTCCCTGGCGGCTTATAGCAATCAGCCCCAGCATTTT
cdr3_aa: CASSSSLAAYSNQPQHF

j_call: TRBJ1-2
d_call: NA
v_call: TRBV7-2
clone_size: NA
cdr3_nt: TGTGCCAGCAGCTCACATAGGGGGTACTATGGCTACACCTTC
cdr3_aa: CASSSHRGYYGYTF

j_call: TRBJ2-7
d_call: NA
v_call: TRBV5-6
clone_size: many
cdr3_nt: TGTGCCAGCAGCTTGGCTGGAAACGGACCCTACGAGCAGTACTTC
cdr3_aa: CASSLAGNGPYEQYF

j_call: TRBJ2-1
d_call: NA
v_call: TRBV28
clone_size: NA
cdr3_nt: TGTGCCAGCAGTCGACGACTCCCTGGTGATGAGCAGTTCTTC
cdr3_aa: CASSRRLPGDEQFF

j_call: TRBJ2-2
d_call: NA
v_call: TRBV29-1
clone_size: NA
cdr3_nt: TGCAGCGTTGGGCAGGGGTGGACCGGGGAGCTGTTTTTT
cdr3_aa: CSVGQGWTGELFF

j_call: TRBJ1-4
d_call: NA
v_call: TRBV12-3/TRBV12-4
clone_size: many
cdr3_nt: TGTGCCAGCAGTTTAGGGGAAAAACTGTTTTTT
cdr3_aa: CASSLGEKLFF

j_call: TRBJ1-1
d_call: NA
v_call: TRBV29-1
clone_size: NA
cdr3_nt: TGCAGCGTCAAAGGTACAGGGAGCACTGAAGCTTTCTTT
cdr3_aa: CSVKGTGSTEAFF

j_call: TRBJ2-7
d_call: NA
v_call: TRBV29-1
clone_size: NA
cdr3_nt: TGCAGCGTGCGGACTGACGAGCAGTACTTC
cdr3_aa: CSVRTDEQYF